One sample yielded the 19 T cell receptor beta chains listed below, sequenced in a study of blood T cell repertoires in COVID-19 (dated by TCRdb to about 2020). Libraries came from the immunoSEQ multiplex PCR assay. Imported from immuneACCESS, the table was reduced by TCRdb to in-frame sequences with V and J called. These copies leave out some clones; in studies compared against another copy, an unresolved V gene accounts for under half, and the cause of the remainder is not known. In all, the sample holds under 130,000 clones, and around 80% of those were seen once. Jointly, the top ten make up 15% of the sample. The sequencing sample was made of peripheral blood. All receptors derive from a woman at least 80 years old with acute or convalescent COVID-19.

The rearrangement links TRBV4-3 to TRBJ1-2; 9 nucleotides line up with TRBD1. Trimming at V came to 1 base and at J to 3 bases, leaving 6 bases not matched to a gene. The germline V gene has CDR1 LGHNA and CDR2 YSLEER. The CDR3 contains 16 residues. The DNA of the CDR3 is TGCGCCAGCAGCCAAGCCGGGACAGGGTACGACTATGGCTACACCTTC. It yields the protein CASSQAGTGYDYGYTF.

The CDR3 nucleotides are TGTGCCAGCAGCTTAGCGTGGAGGGGCGGCGGGGAGCTGTTTTTT. Translated, it gives CASSLAWRGGGELFF. The chain employs TRBV7-2 and TRBJ2-2; maybe TRBD2 (6 bases). The CDR3 runs 15 residues. V lost 0 bases to trimming and J lost 7 bases, with 12 bases between them. CDR1 SGHTA and CDR2 FQGNSA come from the germline V gene.

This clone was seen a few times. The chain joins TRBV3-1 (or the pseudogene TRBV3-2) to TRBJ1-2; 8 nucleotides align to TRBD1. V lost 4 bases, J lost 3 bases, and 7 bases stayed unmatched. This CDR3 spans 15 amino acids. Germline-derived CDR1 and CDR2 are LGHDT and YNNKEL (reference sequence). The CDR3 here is CASSRNRGGDYGYTF. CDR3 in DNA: TGTGCCAGCAGCCGAAACAGGGGGGGAGACTATGGCTACACCTTC.

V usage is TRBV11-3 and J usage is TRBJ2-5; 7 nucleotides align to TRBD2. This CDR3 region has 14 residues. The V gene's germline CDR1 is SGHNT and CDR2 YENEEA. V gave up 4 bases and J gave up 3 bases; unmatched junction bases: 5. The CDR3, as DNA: TGTGCCAGCAGCTCGGGACTACCCAAAGAGACCCAGTACTTC. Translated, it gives CASSSGLPKETQYF. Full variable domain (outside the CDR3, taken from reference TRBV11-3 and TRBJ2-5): EAGVVQSPRYKIIEKKQPVAFWCNPISGHNTLYWYLQNLGQGPELLIRYENEEAVDDSQLPKDRFSAERLKGVDSTLKIQPAELGDSAVYLCASSSGLPKETQYFGPGTRLLVL.

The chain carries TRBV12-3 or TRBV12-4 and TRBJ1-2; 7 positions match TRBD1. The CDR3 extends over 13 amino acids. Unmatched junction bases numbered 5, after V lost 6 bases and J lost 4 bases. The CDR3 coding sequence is TGTGCCAGCAGGGGGACAGCCCTCTATGGCTACACCTTC. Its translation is CASRGTALYGYTF.

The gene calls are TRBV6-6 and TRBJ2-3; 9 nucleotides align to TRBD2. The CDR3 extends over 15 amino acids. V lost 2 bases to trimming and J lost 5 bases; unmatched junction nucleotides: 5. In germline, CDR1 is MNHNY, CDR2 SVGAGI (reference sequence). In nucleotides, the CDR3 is TGTGCCAGCAGTTACGCAGCGGGAGGCGGAGATACGCAGTATTTT. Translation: CASSYAAGGGDTQYF.

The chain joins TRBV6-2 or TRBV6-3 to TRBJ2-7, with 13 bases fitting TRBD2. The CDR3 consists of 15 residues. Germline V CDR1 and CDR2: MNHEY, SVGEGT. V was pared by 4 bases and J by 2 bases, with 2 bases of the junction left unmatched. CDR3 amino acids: CASSSGTSGTYEQYV. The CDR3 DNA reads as TGTGCCAGCAGTTCCGGGACTAGCGGGACCTACGAGCAGTACGTC.

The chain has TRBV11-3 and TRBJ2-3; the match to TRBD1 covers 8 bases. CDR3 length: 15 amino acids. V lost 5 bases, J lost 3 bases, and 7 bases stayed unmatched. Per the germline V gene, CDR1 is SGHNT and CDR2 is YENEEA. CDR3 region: CASSHRQGRTDTQYF. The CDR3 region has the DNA TGTGCCAGCAGCCATAGACAGGGGAGGACAGATACGCAGTATTTT.

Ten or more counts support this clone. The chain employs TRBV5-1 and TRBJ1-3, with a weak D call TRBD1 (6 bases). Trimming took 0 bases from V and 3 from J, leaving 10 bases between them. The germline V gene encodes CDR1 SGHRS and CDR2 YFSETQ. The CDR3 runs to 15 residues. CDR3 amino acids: CASSLEQGSGNTIYF. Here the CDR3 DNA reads TGCGCCAGCAGCTTGGAACAGGGAAGTGGAAACACCATATATTTT.

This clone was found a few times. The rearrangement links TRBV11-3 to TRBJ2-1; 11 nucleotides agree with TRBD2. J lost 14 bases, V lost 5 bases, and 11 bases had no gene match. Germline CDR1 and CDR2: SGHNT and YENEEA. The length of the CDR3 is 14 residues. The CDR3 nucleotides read TGTGCCAGCAGCCGACTAGCGGGAAAAGGTATGGAGTTCTTC. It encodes CASSRLAGKGMEFF.

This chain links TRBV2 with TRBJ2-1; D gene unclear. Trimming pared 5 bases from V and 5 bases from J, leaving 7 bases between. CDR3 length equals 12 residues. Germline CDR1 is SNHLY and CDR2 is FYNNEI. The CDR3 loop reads CASSSGDNEQFF. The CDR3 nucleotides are TGTGCCAGCAGTTCGGGTGACAATGAGCAGTTCTTC.

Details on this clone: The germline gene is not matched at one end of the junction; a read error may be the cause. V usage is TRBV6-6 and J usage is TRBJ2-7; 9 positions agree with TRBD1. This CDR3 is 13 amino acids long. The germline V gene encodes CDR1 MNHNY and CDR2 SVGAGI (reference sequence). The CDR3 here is CASCYRGQSEQYF. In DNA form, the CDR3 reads TGTGCCAGCTGTTACAGGGGGCAAAGCGAGCAGTACTTC.

DNA of the CDR3: TGTGCCTGGACCTTGGGGACATCAGATACGCAGTATTTT. As protein: CAWTLGTSDTQYF. The chain uses TRBV30 and TRBJ2-3; a weak D match, TRBD1 (6 bases). CDR3 size: 13 residues. Germline V gene lookup returns CDR1 GTSNPN and CDR2 SVGIG (reference sequence). The V end lost 4 bases, the J end lost 4 bases, and 12 bases lay between the germline ends. Based on the CDR3 plus reference TRBV30 and TRBJ2-3, the full variable domain is SQTIHQWPATLVQPVGSPLSLECTVEGTSNPNLYWYRQAAGRGLQLLFYSVGIGQISSEVPQNLSASRPQDRQFILSSKKLLLSDSGFYLCAWTLGTSDTQYFGPGTRLTVL.

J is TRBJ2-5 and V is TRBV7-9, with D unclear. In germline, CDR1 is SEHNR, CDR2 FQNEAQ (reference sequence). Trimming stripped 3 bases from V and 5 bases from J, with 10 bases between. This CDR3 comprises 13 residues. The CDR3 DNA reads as TGTGCCAGCAGCTTCCCCGCGGTGGAGACCCAGTACTTC. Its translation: CASSFPAVETQYF.

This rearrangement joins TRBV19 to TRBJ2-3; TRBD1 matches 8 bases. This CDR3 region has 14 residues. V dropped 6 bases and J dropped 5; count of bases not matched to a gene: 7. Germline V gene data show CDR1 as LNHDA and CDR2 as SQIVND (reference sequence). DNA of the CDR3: TGTGCCAGTAGCCCTCAGGGGGCGCAAGATACGCAGTATTTT. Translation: CASSPQGAQDTQYF.

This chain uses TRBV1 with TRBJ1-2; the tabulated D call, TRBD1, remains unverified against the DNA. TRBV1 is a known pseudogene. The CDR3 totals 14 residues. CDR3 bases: TGCACCAGCAGCCAAGACGCGCAGGGGTTTGGCTACACCTTC. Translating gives CTSSQDAQGFGYTF.

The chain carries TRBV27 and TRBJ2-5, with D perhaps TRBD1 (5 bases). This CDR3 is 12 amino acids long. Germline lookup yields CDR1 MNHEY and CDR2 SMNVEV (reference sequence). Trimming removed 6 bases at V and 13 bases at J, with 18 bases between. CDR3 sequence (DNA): TGTGCCAGCAGACCATCGCCGACAGCACTGTACTTC. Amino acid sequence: CASRPSPTALYF.

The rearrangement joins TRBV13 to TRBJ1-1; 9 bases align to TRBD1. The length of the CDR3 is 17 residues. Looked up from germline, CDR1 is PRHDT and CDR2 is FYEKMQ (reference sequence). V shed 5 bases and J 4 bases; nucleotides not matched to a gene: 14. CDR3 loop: CASSPFGGQGPTTEAFF. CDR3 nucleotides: TGTGCCAGCAGCCCATTTGGTGGACAGGGGCCGACCACTGAAGCTTTCTTT.

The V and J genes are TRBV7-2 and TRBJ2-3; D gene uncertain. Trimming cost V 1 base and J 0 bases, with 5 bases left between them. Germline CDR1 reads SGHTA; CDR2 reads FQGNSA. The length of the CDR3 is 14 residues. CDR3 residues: CASSLETSTDTQYF. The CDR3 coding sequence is TGTGCCAGCAGCTTAGAGACTAGCACAGATACGCAGTATTTT.